This TCR beta chain was sequenced during a study of cytotoxic CD8 clonotypes in ibrutinib-treated CLL. Study results and caveats: Researchers report that baseline clonality outpaced age-matched healthy donors and tracked circulating CD8+ T-cell counts. Having risen at ibrutinib response, clonality had fallen back toward baseline by progression.

Sequencing was designed to attain a depth spanning 1 in 200,000 to 1 in 1 million T cells. The data were produced by immunoSEQ multiplex PCR, yet TCRdb's version contains in-frame clones alone and is incomplete. The sample records 33,000 or so clones, roughly 50% being singletons. This clone was found a few times. The target antigen is unknown. CDR3 size: 16 residues. V was pared by 2 bases and J by 1 base, with 11 bases between. Germline CDR1 MNHNY, CDR2 SVGAGI (reference sequence). The receptor's source is a human donor with chronic lymphocytic leukemia. Sample: PBMCs, taken before ibrutinib treatment. The chain uses TRBV6-6 and TRBJ2-2; TRBD1 is a possible D gene (6 bases). The CDR3 DNA follows: TGTGCCAGCAGTTACGATGTGACAGGGAACACCGGGGAGCTGTTTTTT. As protein: CASSYDVTGNTGELFF.